Listed below are T cell receptor beta chains from one sample, sequenced in a study of blood T cell repertoires in COVID-19. The repertoire was sequenced with immunoSEQ multiplex PCR; TCRdb's copy has only in-frame clones and lacks some. The sample lists about 180,000 clones; about 91% were seen once. Sequencing input: peripheral blood. The receptors originated from a woman in her twenties or thirties with acute or convalescent COVID-19. Each CDR3 is given with its conserved first and last residue. A D gene is named only where the DNA matches it firmly. Not all rows give a size; the values are once, few, many and, for expanded clones, a class.

CDR3 protein	CDR3 DNA	V gene	J gene	D gene	clone size
CASSLPRGGVERYEQYF	TGTGCCAGCAGTTTGCCCCGGGGGGGAGTGGAGCGCTACGAGCAGTACTTC	TRBV28	TRBJ2-7	TRBD2	once
CATRNQEATEAFF	TGTGCCACGAGGAATCAGGAGGCCACTGAAGCTTTCTTT	TRBV3-1/TRBV3-2	TRBJ1-1	NA	few
CASSLGRGFTDTQYF	TGTGCCAGCAGCTTAGGGCGGGGGTTTACAGATACGCAGTATTTT	TRBV7-8	TRBJ2-3	TRBD2	NA
CSVALTGYEQYF	TGCAGCGTTGCCTTGACAGGGTACGAGCAGTACTTC	TRBV29-1	TRBJ2-7	TRBD1	NA
CASKGNQPQHF	TGTGCCAGCAAGGGGAATCAGCCCCAGCATTTT	TRBV28	TRBJ1-5	NA	NA
CASSLGQGGAEAFF	TGCGCCAGCAGCTTGGGACAGGGCGGTGCTGAAGCTTTCTTT	TRBV5-1	TRBJ1-1	TRBD1	NA
CASAAGLQYNEQFF	TGTGCCAGCGCCGCGGGACTACAATACAATGAGCAGTTCTTC	TRBV2	TRBJ2-1	TRBD2	once
CASSPGTGASNEQYF	TGTGCCAGCAGCCCCGGGACAGGGGCCTCCAACGAGCAGTACTTC	TRBV7-6	TRBJ2-7	TRBD1	once
CASTLHRVRYTF	TGTGCCAGCACTTTGCACAGGGTACGCTACACCTTC	TRBV6-5	TRBJ1-2	NA	few
CASRRTGGLAGAYEQYF	TGCGCCAGCAGGAGGACAGGGGGCCTAGCGGGTGCCTACGAGCAGTACTTC	TRBV5-1	TRBJ2-7	TRBD1	NA
CAISEGLAGNEQYF	TGTGCCATCAGTGAGGGACTAGCGGGAAACGAGCAGTACTTC	TRBV10-3	TRBJ2-7	TRBD2	NA
CAWDQRDEQFF	TGTGCCTGGGACCAGCGGGATGAGCAGTTCTTC	TRBV30	TRBJ2-1	NA	NA
CASTSSGNTIYF	TGTGCCAGCACCTCCTCTGGAAACACCATATATTTT	TRBV28	TRBJ1-3	NA	once
CSVPSGRAYEQYF	TGCAGCGTCCCGAGCGGGAGGGCCTACGAGCAGTACTTC	TRBV29-1	TRBJ2-7	TRBD2	NA
CATSREEAGRGYTF	TGTGCCACCAGCAGGGAGGAAGCAGGCCGTGGCTACACCTTC	TRBV15	TRBJ1-2	NA	once
CASSATFTTNYGYTF	TGTGCCAGCAGCGCCACCTTTACAACTAACTATGGCTACACCTTC	TRBV6-5	TRBJ1-2	NA	NA
CASSSRRMENTDTQYF	TGTGCCAGCAGCTCCCGCCGGATGGAGAACACAGATACGCAGTATTTT	TRBV7-9	TRBJ2-3	NA	NA
CASSFSTLNGQFF	TGTGCCAGCAGTTTTTCCACTCTCAATGGGCAGTTCTTC	TRBV27	TRBJ2-1	NA	NA
CASSPGQGWEEKLFF	TGTGCCAGCAGTCCCGGACAGGGTTGGGAAGAAAAACTGTTTTTT	TRBV28	TRBJ1-4	TRBD1	NA
CASSFRGQGQPQHF	TGTGCCAGCAGCTTCCGGGGACAGGGCCAGCCCCAGCATTTT	TRBV7-8	TRBJ1-5	TRBD1	NA
CASSLDSPDTQYF	TGTGCCAGCAGCTTAGATAGTCCAGATACGCAGTATTTT	TRBV7-9	TRBJ2-3	NA	NA
CASSSGSNQPQHF	TGTGCCAGCAGTTCGGGGAGCAATCAGCCCCAGCATTTT	TRBV28	TRBJ1-5	NA	NA
CASSQVGTREYF	TGTGCCAGCAGCCAAGTAGGTACTAGGGAGTACTTC	TRBV3-1/TRBV3-2	TRBJ2-7	NA	NA
CASSPGQGLYEQYF	TGTGCCAGTAGCCCAGGACAGGGACTATACGAGCAGTACTTC	TRBV19	TRBJ2-7	NA	NA
CASSIVRRFGLAGGYNEQFF	TGTGCCAGTAGTATAGTAAGAAGGTTTGGGCTAGCGGGAGGGTACAATGAGCAGTTCTTC	TRBV19	TRBJ2-1	TRBD2	NA
CASRVAVAGSTDTQYF	TGTGCCAGCAGGGTGGCGGTAGCGGGAAGCACAGATACGCAGTATTTT	TRBV28	TRBJ2-3	TRBD2	NA
CASSLVGANTEAFF	TGTGCCAGCAGCCTAGTAGGAGCGAACACTGAAGCTTTCTTT	TRBV7-8	TRBJ1-1	NA	NA
CASFMTGTGIYEQYF	TGTGCCAGTTTCATGACCGGGACAGGGATCTACGAGCAGTACTTC	TRBV2	TRBJ2-7	TRBD1	NA
CASSPRVAYNEQFF	TGTGCCAGCAGCCCACGGGTCGCGTACAATGAGCAGTTCTTC	TRBV3-1/TRBV3-2	TRBJ2-1	NA	NA
CASSALAGGLLTDTQYF	TGCGCCAGCAGCGCACTAGCGGGAGGGCTCCTCACAGATACGCAGTATTTT	TRBV5-1	TRBJ2-3	TRBD2	NA
CASRGTGGDQPQHF	TGTGCCAGCAGGGGGACAGGGGGCGATCAGCCCCAGCATTTT	TRBV2	TRBJ1-5	TRBD1	NA
CASSESRMSEQFF	TGCGCCAGCAGTGAGTCGAGAATGAGTGAGCAGTTCTTC	TRBV10-1	TRBJ2-1	NA	NA
CASSAGLALDTQYF	TGTGCCAGCAGCGCGGGACTAGCTTTAGATACGCAGTATTTT	TRBV9	TRBJ2-3	TRBD2	NA
CASSFTTELFF	TGTGCCAGCAGCTTCACTACGGAGCTGTTTTTT	TRBV7-9	TRBJ2-2	NA	once
CASSSRTGGRAGEQFF	TGTGCCAGCAGCTCCCGTACTGGCGGGAGGGCGGGTGAGCAGTTCTTC	TRBV11-3	TRBJ2-1	TRBD2	NA
CASTGRPYEQYF	TGTGCCAGCACAGGGCGCCCCTACGAGCAGTACTTC	TRBV28	TRBJ2-7	NA	NA
CASSLLGGLGETQYF	TGTGCCAGCAGCTTACTCGGGGGACTGGGAGAGACCCAGTACTTC	TRBV11-2	TRBJ2-5	NA	NA
CAIRGTSDYGYTF	TGTGCCATCAGGGGGACTTCTGACTATGGCTACACCTTC	TRBV10-3	TRBJ1-2	NA	once
CASSLVGTSGYNEQFF	TGTGCCAGCAGCTTAGTAGGGACTAGCGGGTACAATGAGCAGTTCTTC	TRBV7-2	TRBJ2-1	TRBD2	NA
CASRRGQGETQYF	TGTGCCAGCCGAAGAGGTCAAGGCGAGACCCAGTACTTC	TRBV6-5	TRBJ2-5	NA	NA
CAATERTDTQYF	TGTGCCGCAACAGAACGCACAGATACGCAGTATTTT	TRBV2	TRBJ2-3	NA	NA
CASSQGGFRGDTQYF	TGTGCCAGCAGCCAAGGAGGTTTCAGGGGGGATACGCAGTATTTT	TRBV4-2	TRBJ2-3	TRBD1	NA